This TCR beta chain was recovered during a study of regulatory T cells in long-lasting Graves disease. The time point: newly diagnosed GD, antithyroid drugs for less than 3 months. Following extraction of RNA from PBMCs, that RNA was used to make the TCR library. The sample holds many counts of this clonotype. The CDR3 is made up of 13 amino acids. Germline CDR1 SGHKS, CDR2 YYEKEE (reference sequence). TCR beta libraries were built with iRepertoire HTBI primers and Arm-PCR of CDR3 regions. One entry per CDR3 protein results from TCRdb running MiXCR on the multiplex PCR reads. The sample lists approximately 230,000 distinct CDR3 sequences, around 18% occurring once.

The clonotype comes from a female donor with Graves disease. The sample in question was peripheral blood mononuclear cells (PBMCs), obtained at new diagnosis, from a patient treated with antithyroid drugs. V and J are TRBV5-5 and TRBJ2-1; D remains ambiguous. With the DNA end fitting TRBJ2-5 better, the J assignment may be wrong. The CDR3 DNA reads TGTGCCAGCAGCCGGAGTCCCCAAGAGACCCAGTACTTC. This gives the protein CASSRSPQETQYF.